One and the same sample provided the 22 T cell receptor beta chains below, sequenced in a study of CD8 T cells in ankylosing spondylitis. Overall study findings and caveats: Seven to nine highly homologous variants formed a TCR beta motif that appeared characteristic of ankylosing spondylitis blood.

TCRdb itself ran the 5' RACE reads through MiXCR, one entry per CDR3 protein. The sample yields approximately 540,000 distinct CDR3 sequences, 12% seen once. Antigens of these TCRs are unknown. Sequencing was done on a sample of blood, either unsorted or a sorted T cell fraction (not recorded which). These receptors were taken from a male donor with ankylosing spondylitis.

As to this clonotype: One junction end disagrees with the germline gene, perhaps due to a read error. The CDR3 sequence: CASRQGTGRLGEQYF. The DNA of the CDR3 is TGTGCCAGCAGACAAGGCACCGGGAGGTTGGGCGAGCAGTACTTC. The chain links TRBV3-1 to TRBJ2-7, with TRBD2 identical over 7 bases. Germline-derived CDR1 and CDR2 are LGHDT and YNNKEL (reference sequence). The CDR3 totals 15 residues.

This clonotype was counted between two and nine times. The rearrangement links TRBV6-5 to TRBJ2-3, with D possibly matching TRBD2 (6 bases). Trimming removed 1 base at V and 4 bases at J, with 12 bases between. The CDR3 sequence is 15 residues long. The germline gives CDR1 MNHEY, CDR2 SVGAGI. CDR3 sequence reads: CASSYWVGGPDTQYF. In nucleotides, the CDR3 is TGTGCCAGCAGTTACTGGGTGGGAGGTCCAGATACGCAGTATTTT.

This clonotype appeared many times. The V and J genes are TRBV3-1 and TRBJ2-1, with D perhaps matching TRBD2 (6 bases). Germline V gene data show CDR1 as LGHDT and CDR2 as YNNKEL (reference sequence). The CDR3 sequence is 14 residues long. V lost 4 bases, J lost 14 bases, and 21 bases lay in between. The CDR3 spells CASSPGASAPREFF. The CDR3 coding sequence is TGTGCCAGCAGCCCTGGGGCTAGCGCGCCTCGGGAGTTCTTC.

This clonotype was seen repeatedly, ten times or more. The chain links TRBV20-1 to TRBJ2-1, with D maybe TRBD2 (5 bases). Germline V gene lookup returns CDR1 DFQATT and CDR2 SNEGSKA (reference sequence). The CDR3 loop spans 16 amino acids. Trimming cost V 3 bases and J 1 base, with 16 bases left between them. As DNA, the CDR3 is TGCAGTGCTAGGGTCGGGGTAGCGAGGTCCTACAATGAGCAGTTCTTC. Its protein product is CSARVGVARSYNEQFF.

This clonotype was recorded many times. The gene calls are TRBV24-1 and TRBJ1-5; possible D gene TRBD1, 6 bases. In germline, CDR1 is KGHDR, CDR2 SFDVKD. V was pared by 3 bases and J by 4 bases, with 9 bases between. CDR3 length equals 14 residues. As DNA, the CDR3 is TGTGCCACCAGTGATAAACAGGGAAATCAGCCCCAGCATTTT. This translates into CATSDKQGNQPQHF.

V gene TRBV7-2 combines with J gene TRBJ1-5; D gene ambiguous. V dropped 1 base and J dropped 4 bases, with 8 bases sitting between them. This CDR3 is built from 14 residues. The germline CDR1 and CDR2 sequences are SGHTA and FQGNSA. In DNA, the CDR3 is TGTGCCAGCAGCTTAGTAGGCCAGAATCAGCCCCAGCATTTT. Encoded protein: CASSLVGQNQPQHF.

The chain has TRBV11-2 and TRBJ1-1, with a possible D match to TRBD1 (5 bases). Germline V CDR1 and CDR2: SGHAT, FQNNGV. V lost 7 bases to trimming and J lost 0 bases, with 15 bases between them. The CDR3 covers 15 residues. CDR3 sequence reads: CASTTGAVMNTEAFF. The CDR3, as DNA: TGTGCCAGCACCACTGGGGCAGTCATGAACACTGAAGCTTTCTTT. Full variable domain (outside the CDR3, taken from reference TRBV11-2 and TRBJ1-1): EAGVAQSPRYKIIEKRQSVAFWCNPISGHATLYWYQQILGQGPKLLIQFQNNGVVDDSQLPKDRFSAERLKGVDSTLKIQPAKLEDSAVYLCASTTGAVMNTEAFFGQGTRLTVV.

This clonotype was recorded at least ten times. The chain recombines TRBV5-1 with TRBJ2-3; 10 nucleotides agree with TRBD2. The CDR3 is 15 amino acids. CDR1 is SGHRS, CDR2 YFSETQ, per germline. V shed 4 bases and J 3 bases; nucleotides not matched to a gene: 5. The CDR3 nucleotides read TGCGCCAGCAGCACTGGACTAGCGGAAACAGATACGCAGTATTTT. Translated: CASSTGLAETDTQYF. The full variable domain, in which reference TRBV5-1 and TRBJ2-3 provide the parts outside the CDR3, is KAGVTQTPRYLIKTRGQQVTLSCSPISGHRSVSWYQQTPGQGLQFLFEYFSETQRNKGNFPGRFSGRQFSNSRSEMNVSTLELGDSALYLCASSTGLAETDTQYFGPGTRLTVL.

This chain uses TRBV24-1 with TRBJ2-3; 11 bases map to TRBD2. The CDR3 loop spans 21 amino acids. The V gene's germline CDR1 is KGHDR and CDR2 SFDVKD. Trimming took 2 bases from V and 0 from J; bases not matched to a gene: 15. For the CDR3, the DNA is TGTGCCACCAGTGATTCAACCTTTACTAGCGGGAGTGGGACTAGCACAGATACGCAGTATTTT. Amino acid sequence: CATSDSTFTSGSGTSTDTQYF.

The V and J genes are TRBV5-1 and TRBJ2-1; TRBD2 matches 8 bases. The CDR3 extends over 15 amino acids. CDR1 SGHRS and CDR2 YFSETQ come from the germline V gene. Trimming removed 0 bases from V and 8 bases from J; junction bases left unmatched: 7. CDR3 in amino acids: CASSLDAGGGDEQFF. For the CDR3, the DNA is TGCGCCAGCAGCTTGGATGCGGGAGGAGGCGATGAGCAGTTCTTC.

The chain combines TRBV2 with TRBJ2-1; D uncertain. Germline V gives CDR1 SNHLY, CDR2 FYNNEI. V dropped 11 bases and J dropped 0 bases, with 11 bases sitting between them. This CDR3 has 13 residues. This CDR3 reads CASQSSSYNEQFF. The CDR3 nucleotides are TGTGCCTCCCAGAGCAGCTCCTACAATGAGCAGTTCTTC.

CDR3 DNA sequence: TGTGCCAGCTCCCCGAACGGGGAAATCCGCTCTGGGGCCAACGTCCTGACTTTC. This encodes CASSPNGEIRSGANVLTF. This chain links TRBV18 with TRBJ2-6; weak D call: TRBD2 (5 bases). The CDR3 totals 18 residues. V was pared by 6 bases and J by 0 bases, with 18 bases between. Germline-derived CDR1 and CDR2 are KGHSH and LQKENI.

The V gene is TRBV4-2, the J gene TRBJ1-2; D unresolved. Trimming removed 0 bases from V and 4 bases from J, with 9 bases in between. CDR1 LGHNA and CDR2 YNFKEQ come from the germline V gene. The CDR3 loop spans 14 amino acids. CDR3 in DNA: TGTGCCAGCAGCCAAGAAGTAGGGCCCTATGGCTACACCTTC. It encodes CASSQEVGPYGYTF.

J is TRBJ1-1 and V is TRBV12-5; no firm D call. The CDR3 is made up of 12 amino acids. The germline CDR1 and CDR2 sequences are LGHNT and FRNRAP. Trimming removed 5 bases from V and 6 bases from J, with 10 bases in between. The CDR3 DNA is TGTGCTAGTGGTCCCGACGCCCCTGAAGCTTTCTTT. Its protein product is CASGPDAPEAFF. Supplemented by reference TRBV12-5 and TRBJ1-1, the full variable domain reads DARVTQTPRHKVTEMGQEVTMRCQPILGHNTVFWYRQTMMQGLELLAYFRNRAPLDDSGMPKDRFSAEMPDATLATLKIQPSEPRDSAVYFCASGPDAPEAFFGQGTRLTVV.

This clonotype showed up just a few times. The chain is built from TRBV20-1 and TRBJ2-1, with D perhaps matching TRBD2 (6 bases). Germline CDR1 and CDR2: DFQATT and SNEGSKA (reference sequence). The V end lost 0 bases, the J end lost 0 bases, and 6 bases lay between the germline ends. There are 14 residues in the CDR3. Here the CDR3 reads CSARDGSSYNEQFF. CDR3 in DNA: TGCAGTGCTAGAGACGGGAGCTCCTACAATGAGCAGTTCTTC.

V gene TRBV7-9 combines with J gene TRBJ1-5; TRBD1 is a possible D gene (6 bases). Looked up from germline, CDR1 is SEHNR and CDR2 is FQNEAQ (reference sequence). CDR3 length: 15 amino acids. V lost 5 bases and J lost 0, with 11 bases in between. The CDR3 DNA reads as TGTGCCAGCAGCCCCGACAGGTTTAGCAATCAGCCCCAGCATTTT. This sequence encodes CASSPDRFSNQPQHF.

The genes are TRBV29-1 and TRBJ2-2; TRBD2 matches 8 bases. The length of the CDR3 is 14 residues. Germline-derived CDR1 and CDR2 are SQVTM and ANQGSEA. Unmatched junction bases numbered 2, after V lost 4 bases and J lost 1 base. The CDR3 DNA reads as TGCAGCGTTGCGGGGGGGCTGAACACCGGGGAGCTGTTTTTT. Its protein product is CSVAGGLNTGELFF.

The table lists this clonotype with many counts. V is TRBV11-1 and J is TRBJ2-1, with TRBD1 matching 9 bases. The V gene end was trimmed by 4 bases and the J gene end by 3 bases; junction bases not matched to a gene: 13. Germline V lookup: CDR1 SGHAT, CDR2 FQDESV (reference sequence). CDR3 size: 18 residues. The CDR3: CASSSRPRQGGLYNEQFF. CDR3 nucleotides: TGTGCCAGCAGCTCTCGCCCCAGACAGGGGGGACTCTACAATGAGCAGTTCTTC.

For the CDR3, the DNA is TGTGCCAGCAGTTTGATAGGGTTCTATGGCTACACCTTC. Its protein is CASSLIGFYGYTF. V gene TRBV12-3 or TRBV12-4 combines with J gene TRBJ1-2; D uncertain. The CDR3 loop spans 13 amino acids. V was trimmed by 3 bases and J by 4 bases, leaving 9 bases between them.

The rearrangement joins TRBV27 to TRBJ2-7, with 9 nucleotides matching TRBD2. Trimming at V came to 2 bases and at J to 2 bases, leaving 4 bases not matched to a gene. Per germline, CDR1 MNHEY and CDR2 SMNVEV (reference sequence). CDR3 length: 15 residues. The CDR3 spells CASSLGASGTYEQYV. CDR3 bases: TGTGCCAGCAGTTTAGGGGCTAGCGGGACCTACGAGCAGTACGTC.

V usage is TRBV29-1 and J usage is TRBJ1-1, with D possibly TRBD1 on 6 matching bases. Deletions cut 2 bases from V and 5 bases from J, with 30 bases between. Germline CDR1 and CDR2: SQVTM and ANQGSEA. The CDR3 length is 19 residues. In nucleotides, the CDR3 is TGCAGCGTTGAACAGGGGACCCTTTACTCCATTAGAACACTTACTGAAGCTTTCTTT. Translation: CSVEQGTLYSIRTLTEAFF.

This clonotype occurred a few times. The J gene is TRBJ1-1, the V gene TRBV20-1; D gene unclear. V lost 0 bases and J lost 4, with 12 bases in between. From germline, CDR1 is DFQATT and CDR2 SNEGSKA (reference sequence). The CDR3 sequence is 14 residues long. This CDR3 is CSARDLGWSTEAFF. The DNA for the CDR3 is TGCAGTGCTAGAGATCTGGGTTGGAGCACTGAAGCTTTCTTT.